The clone carrying this TCR beta chain was picked up many times. The antigen is undetermined. After removal of 6 bases from V and 1 base from J, the junction contained 8 bases not matched to a gene. The CDR3 runs to 16 residues. CDR1 is MDHEN and CDR2 is SYDVKM in the germline V gene. This record comes from a study of read filtering for tumor transcriptome and immune sequencing. Turning to the study itself: Whole-transcriptome libraries were prepared after DNase treatment.

Findings of the study overall: Without single-read clonotypes, shared clonotype proportions correlated more between IR-seq and RNA-seq.

Every patient had bone marrow sampled while the disease was active. From approximately 400 ng of RNA, a library with molecular barcoded alpha/delta and beta/gamma adaptors was made. TCRdb passed the reads through MiXCR, listing each CDR3 protein once. Among 25,000 or so distinct CDR3 sequences listed, 20% to 25% were seen once. The chain carries TRBV28 and TRBJ2-2, with TRBD1 identical over 7 bases. This clonotype was obtained from a donor at least 40 years old with multiple myeloma. The sequenced material came from a population of CD138-negative cells sorted from bone marrow. CDR3 residues: CASRFPRQGNTGELFF. The CDR3 coding sequence is TGTGCCAGCAGATTCCCTCGACAGGGGAACACCGGGGAGCTGTTTTTT.